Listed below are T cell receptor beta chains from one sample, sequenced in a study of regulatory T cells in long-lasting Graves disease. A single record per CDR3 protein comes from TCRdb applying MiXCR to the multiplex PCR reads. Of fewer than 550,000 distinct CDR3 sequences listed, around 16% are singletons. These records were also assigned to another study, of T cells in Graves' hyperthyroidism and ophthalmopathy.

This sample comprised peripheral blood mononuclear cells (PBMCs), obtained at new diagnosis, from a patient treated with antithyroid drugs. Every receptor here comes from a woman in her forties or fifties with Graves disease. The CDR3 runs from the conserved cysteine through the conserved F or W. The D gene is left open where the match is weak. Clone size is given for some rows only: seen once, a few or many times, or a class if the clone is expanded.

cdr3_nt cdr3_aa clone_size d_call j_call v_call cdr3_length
TGTGCCGGCAGTTACGCCACCAGTCCCCCCAGCGACTATGGCTACACCTTC CAGSYATSPPSDYGYTF NA NA TRBJ1-2 TRBV6-5 17
TGTGCCAGCAGTGCTGCGGAGACCCAGTACTTC CASSAAETQYF many NA TRBJ2-5 TRBV2 11
TGTGCCAGCAGTTTCGGGACAGGGGAAAATGAAGCTTTCTTT CASSFGTGENEAFF NA TRBD1 TRBJ1-1 TRBV6-5 14
TGTGCCAGCAGCCTGCAGATTTACGGAAACACCATATATTTT CASSLQIYGNTIYF many NA TRBJ1-3 TRBV11-2 14
TGTGCCAGCAGCTTAGGCGTGGGGTACTCCTACGAGCAGTACTTC CASSLGVGYSYEQYF NA NA TRBJ2-7 TRBV7-9 15
TGCAGCGTCCTGACAGGGGAGTATGGCTACACCTTC CSVLTGEYGYTF few TRBD1 TRBJ1-2 TRBV29-1 12
TGTGCCACCAGCAGTATCTCCGGGACATCGGACACTGAAGCTTTCTTT CATSSISGTSDTEAFF NA NA TRBJ1-1 TRBV15 16
TGTGCCAGCAGCTTGGATCCGGGGCTATATGGGTACGAGCAGTACTTC CASSLDPGLYGYEQYF NA NA TRBJ2-7 TRBV5-6 16
TGTGCCAACCTCCAAGGGAGAGGCTACAATGAGCAGTTCTTC CANLQGRGYNEQFF many NA TRBJ2-1 TRBV2 14
TGTGCCAGCTCCATCACTAGCGGGGACTACAATGAGCAGTTCTTC CASSITSGDYNEQFF NA TRBD2 TRBJ2-1 TRBV18 15
TGTGCCAGTGGGACCCCTAGGAACACTGAAGCTTTCTTT CASGTPRNTEAFF many NA TRBJ1-1 TRBV27 13
TGTGCCAGCAGCCCTGCGGGACACCTCACCGGGGAGCTGTTTTTT CASSPAGHLTGELFF NA NA TRBJ2-2 TRBV5-4 15
TGTGCCAGCAGCCAGGACAGGGGCTCCTACAATGAGCAGTTCTTC CASSQDRGSYNEQFF many TRBD1 TRBJ2-1 TRBV3-1 15
TGCAGTGCTAGATTTGACAGGGAGGACTATGGCTACACCTTC CSARFDREDYGYTF few TRBD1 TRBJ1-2 TRBV20-1 14
TGTGCCAGCAGCCCGACCCTCCTCGCGGGGAGCTCCTACGAGCAGTACTTC CASSPTLLAGSSYEQYF many NA TRBJ2-7 TRBV28 17
TGCGCCAGCAGCCAACCGAGGGTGTACACTGAAGCTTTCTTT CASSQPRVYTEAFF few NA TRBJ1-1 TRBV4-1 14
TGTGCCAGCAGCGGCAGGAACTATGGCTACACCTTC CASSGRNYGYTF many NA TRBJ1-2 TRBV3-1 12
TGTGCCAGCAGGTCGGGGCGGGGATCCACAGATACGCAGTATTTT CASRSGRGSTDTQYF NA NA TRBJ2-3 TRBV2 15
TGCAGCGCTTCCCCGGGACAGGGTCGATGGGGGCAGTATTTT CSASPGQGRWGQYF few TRBD1 TRBJ2-3 TRBV29-1 14
TGTGCCAGCAGCCAAGCCGGGGGGACTGCAACTAATGAAAAACTGTTTTTT CASSQAGGTATNEKLFF many NA TRBJ1-4 TRBV14 17
TGTGCCAGCAGTCACAGTGCGGGGGCCTTCGGTGAGCAGTTCTTC CASSHSAGAFGEQFF many NA TRBJ2-1 TRBV27 15
TGTGCCAGCAGCCAAGCCGAAAGCTCTGGAAACACCATATATTTT CASSQAESSGNTIYF few NA TRBJ1-3 TRBV3-1 15
TGTGCCAGCAGCTTCTTAGGGCAGGGGGCCCTGAACACTGAAGCTTTCTTT CASSFLGQGALNTEAFF many TRBD1 TRBJ1-1 TRBV7-2 17
TGTGCCAGCAGCTTAGCGACACACACCGGGACCTTCTATGGCTACACCTTC CASSLATHTGTFYGYTF NA NA TRBJ1-2 TRBV7-9 17
TGTGCCAGCATGCAAAACCGGGACTATGATACGCAGTATTTT CASMQNRDYDTQYF NA TRBD2 TRBJ2-3 TRBV6-1 14
TGTGCCAGTAGTTCGGCAGGCAGCTCCTACAATGAGCAGTTCTTC CASSSAGSSYNEQFF NA NA TRBJ2-1 TRBV19 15
TGTGCCATCAAGGTGGGGCAGGCAGACACTGAAGCTTTCTTT CAIKVGQADTEAFF few NA TRBJ1-1 TRBV10-3 14
TGTGCCAGCAGCATTGGGGGTTCCTCCTACAATGAGCAGTTCTTC CASSIGGSSYNEQFF many NA TRBJ2-1 TRBV7-3 15
TGTGCCAGCAGCTCCCTTGGGGGGGACGGCACAGATACGCAGTATTTT CASSSLGGDGTDTQYF few TRBD2 TRBJ2-3 TRBV9 16
TGCAGTGCTAAAAGAGGGGGTACGGATGGCTACACCTTC CSAKRGGTDGYTF many NA TRBJ1-2 TRBV20-1 13
TGCGCCAGCAGCCAACCCAGGACAGGAAAAAACATTCAGTACTTC CASSQPRTGKNIQYF NA TRBD1 TRBJ2-4 TRBV4-1 15
TGTGCCAGCAGCTTAGACCATAACAATGAGCAGTTCTTC CASSLDHNNEQFF NA NA TRBJ2-1 TRBV7-3 13
TGTGCCAGCAGCCTCCGGGTGGGACCATATGGCTACACCTTC CASSLRVGPYGYTF few NA TRBJ1-2 TRBV9 14
TGTGCCAGCAGCTACGGCCGAGACACTTCTCCCTACGAGCAGTACTTC CASSYGRDTSPYEQYF few NA TRBJ2-7 TRBV7-9 16
TGTGCCAGCAGCTTAGAGTGGGAGACCCAGTACTTC CASSLEWETQYF many NA TRBJ2-5 TRBV7-8 12